There are a few counts of the clone carrying this T cell receptor (beta chain). Unique molecular identifiers were used in preparing the TCRbeta library. TCRdb redid the calling of the PCR reads with MiXCR, one entry per CDR3 protein. Of 500,000 or so distinct CDR3 sequences listed, approximately 32% were seen once; the top ten hold around 2.4%. The sample belongs to a study of T-cell reconstitution after alpha-beta-depleted transplantation in children. The CDR3 is 16 amino acids. The V end was cut by 2 bases, the J end by 4 bases, with 14 bases between. Germline V gene lookup returns CDR1 MNHEY and CDR2 SMNVEV (reference sequence).

The clonotype originates from a human donor who donated a stem cell graft to a child with aplastic anemia. This chain connects TRBV27 to TRBJ2-2, with no clear D. The sample was PBMCs from the stem cell graft donor, taken from the stem cell graft. CDR3 sequence (DNA): TGTGCCAGCAGTTTAATTCTCGCCCGGAGCACCGGGGAGCTGTTTTTT. Its protein is CASSLILARSTGELFF.